These 4 T cell receptor beta chains originate from one sample sequenced in a study of a mutant IDH1 vaccine in newly diagnosed glioma. Sequencing was performed with immunoSEQ multiplex PCR; in TCRdb, only in-frame clones are kept and a portion is missing. Of approximately 67,000 clones listed, around 88% are singletons. Time point indicated: baseline, week 1 (first vaccination visit). Treatment denoted: pre-vaccination baseline after standard-of-care therapy. Sequenced material: peripheral blood mononuclear cells (PBMCs), taken from a glioma patient treated with radiotherapy, temozolomide or both. These receptor sequences come from a woman under 30 with glioma. Some clones in this sample may be carry-over from other donors' samples.

The chain links TRBV6-5 to TRBJ2-3; D not resolved. This CDR3 has 13 residues. CDR1 and CDR2 from the germline V gene are MNHEY and SVGAGI. Deletions cut 2 bases from V and 4 bases from J, with 7 bases between. This chain's CDR3 is CASSYRQPDTQYF. CDR3 coding DNA: TGTGCCAGCAGTTACCGGCAGCCAGATACGCAGTATTTT.

This chain joins TRBV12-5 and TRBJ1-5; possible D gene TRBD1, 6 bases. The CDR3 consists of 14 residues. V was pared by 3 bases and J by 4 bases, with 10 bases between. Germline assignment: CDR1 LGHNT and CDR2 FRNRAP. The CDR3 region is CASGFRDTNQPQHF. The CDR3 coding sequence is TGTGCTAGTGGTTTCCGGGACACTAATCAGCCCCAGCATTTT.

The chain combines TRBV30 with TRBJ2-7, with D possibly TRBD1 on 5 matching bases. The CDR3 runs to 14 residues. The V and J ends lost 0 bases and 5 bases respectively, with 14 bases between them. Germline lookup yields CDR1 GTSNPN and CDR2 SVGIG (reference sequence). Here the CDR3 reads CAWSVSQGRHEQYF. CDR3 nucleotides: TGTGCCTGGAGTGTATCGCAGGGTCGCCACGAGCAGTACTTC.

The V gene is TRBV10-2, the J gene TRBJ2-1; possible D gene TRBD1, 5 bases. The CDR3 is made up of 12 amino acids. V lost 10 bases and J 8 bases, leaving 15 bases between the germline ends. Germline V gene lookup returns CDR1 WSHSY and CDR2 SAAADI. The CDR3 sequence is CATNKGRDEQFF. The CDR3 bases are TGCGCCACCAACAAGGGGCGCGATGAGCAGTTCTTC.